The 29 T cell receptor beta chains listed next were all sequenced from one sample in a study of control samples from healthy donors and cancer patients. Measured with immunoSEQ multiplex PCR; TCRdb has only the in-frame clones, and not every one. There are 150,000 to 200,000 clones in the sample; about 90% occur only once, and 4% to 6% lies in the top ten. Material: blood. Receptors originate from a woman in her 30s in good health.

DNA for the CDR3: TGTGCCAGCAGCTTGGTAGTTGGGTACGCTGAAGCTTTCTTT. Residues: CASSLVVGYAEAFF. The chain couples TRBV5-6 to TRBJ1-1; D not resolved. This CDR3 contains 14 residues. Germline V gene data show CDR1 as SGHDT and CDR2 as YYEEEE. Trimming removed 0 bases at V and 6 bases at J, with 12 bases between.

The chain joins TRBV29-1 to TRBJ1-4; tentative D call: TRBD1 (6 bases). Trimming took 5 bases from V and 2 from J, leaving 12 bases between them. Germline CDR1 SQVTM, CDR2 ANQGSEA. This CDR3 spans 14 amino acids. The CDR3 DNA reads TGCAGCGTTAGTCATCAGGGGACTAATGAAAAACTGTTTTTT. This encodes CSVSHQGTNEKLFF.

V is TRBV7-9 and J is TRBJ2-5; maybe TRBD2 (5 bases). This CDR3 has 12 amino acids. Germline V gene data show CDR1 as SEHNR and CDR2 as FQNEAQ (reference sequence). V was clipped by 5 bases and J by 4 bases, with 8 bases between them. The chain's CDR3 is CASSPEGETQYF. The CDR3, as DNA: TGTGCCAGCAGCCCCGAGGGAGAGACCCAGTACTTC.

In this sample, this clone turned up a few times. CDR3 nucleotide sequence: TGTGCCAGTAGTGGCGGGGCCAATTCACCCCTCCACTTT. It specifies CASSGGANSPLHF. The rearrangement uses TRBV19 and TRBJ1-6, with a weak D call TRBD1 (5 bases). Between the trimmed V and J ends, which lost 5 bases and 7 bases, there was a span of 9 bases. Germline CDR1 reads LNHDA; CDR2 reads SQIVND (reference sequence). CDR3 length: 13 amino acids.

The genes are TRBV5-1 and TRBJ1-3; D is perhaps TRBD1 (6 bases). This CDR3 has 13 residues. V was pared by 4 bases and J by 4 bases, with 9 bases between. CDR1 and CDR2 from the germline V gene are SGHRS and YFSETQ. CDR3 residues: CASSARGGNTIYF. As DNA, the CDR3 is TGCGCCAGCAGCGCCAGGGGCGGAAACACCATATATTTT.

The chain uses TRBV2 and TRBJ2-5; tentative D call: TRBD1 (7 bases). The CDR3 extends over 15 amino acids. The V gene lost 7 bases and the J gene lost 0 bases, with 15 bases spanning the gap. Germline lookup yields CDR1 SNHLY and CDR2 FYNNEI. The CDR3 DNA sequence: TGTGCCAGCATACGGCAGGGGGGTCACCAAGAGACCCAGTACTTC. The encoded protein is CASIRQGGHQETQYF.

This clone was recorded a few times. The chain combines TRBV20-1 with TRBJ1-2, with D unclear. CDR1 and CDR2 (germline): DFQATT, SNEGSKA (reference sequence). V dropped 7 bases and J dropped 2 bases, with 8 bases sitting between them. The CDR3 has 11 amino acids. The CDR3 nucleotides read TGCAGTGTCGTAGACAACTATGGCTACACCTTC. Its protein product is CSVVDNYGYTF.

V gene TRBV18 combines with J gene TRBJ1-1; D is unresolved. The CDR3 covers 14 residues. Germline V CDR1 and CDR2: KGHSH, LQKENI. V was cut by 1 base and J by 4 bases, with 10 bases left in between. CDR3 protein: CASSPLESGTEAFF. CDR3 coding DNA: TGTGCCAGCTCACCACTTGAATCAGGCACTGAAGCTTTCTTT.

In this sample, this clone turned up once. CDR3 sequence: CACPGHSSGNTIYF. The CDR3 DNA follows: TGTGCCTGCCCGGGACATTCCTCTGGAAACACCATATATTTT. The chain is built from TRBV30 and TRBJ1-3; a weak D match, TRBD1 (6 bases). The CDR3 sequence is 14 residues long. Germline assignment: CDR1 GTSNPN and CDR2 SVGIG (reference sequence). Between the trimmed V and J ends, which lost 6 bases and 0 bases, there was a span of 12 bases.

The V gene is TRBV4-1, the J gene TRBJ1-5; D is unclear. This CDR3 has 17 residues. In germline, CDR1 is MGHRA, CDR2 YSYEKL. V lost 4 bases to trimming and J lost 1 base, with 17 bases between them. In nucleotides, the CDR3 is TGCGCCAGCAGCCCACTACCGAAGGACCTCAGCAATCAGCCCCAGCATTTT. Translation: CASSPLPKDLSNQPQHF.

V and J are TRBV14 and TRBJ2-1, with 7 bases identical to TRBD2. Germline V gene lookup returns CDR1 SGHDN and CDR2 FVKESK. The CDR3 loop spans 18 amino acids. With V trimmed by 0 bases and J by 4 bases, 12 bases remained unmatched. The chain's CDR3 is CASSQDEGLAVYYNEQFF. The DNA of the CDR3 is TGTGCCAGCAGCCAAGATGAGGGGCTAGCGGTATATTACAATGAGCAGTTCTTC.

The chain combines TRBV10-1 with TRBJ1-1, with a weak D call TRBD1 (5 bases). CDR1 is WNHNN, CDR2 SYGVQD, per germline (reference sequence). CDR3 size: 12 residues. Trimming left V 5 bases short and J 8 bases short, with 12 bases between. CDR3 nucleotide sequence: TGCGCCAGCAGTATATTCCACAGGGAAGCTTTCTTT. Residues: CASSIFHREAFF.

The chain has TRBV5-1 and TRBJ2-3, with 9 nucleotides matching TRBD2. Germline V lookup: CDR1 SGHRS, CDR2 YFSETQ. The length of the CDR3 is 16 residues. V lost 2 bases to trimming and J lost 5 bases; unmatched junction nucleotides: 9. This chain's CDR3 is CASSFGRGGFEDTQYF. In nucleotides, the CDR3 is TGCGCCAGCAGCTTTGGGCGGGGGGGCTTCGAAGATACGCAGTATTTT.

The V and J genes are TRBV3-1 (or the pseudogene TRBV3-2) and TRBJ2-7; 13 bases line up with TRBD2. From germline, CDR1 is LGHDT and CDR2 YNNKEL (reference sequence). V was clipped by 3 bases and J by 3 bases; unmatched bases: 2. CDR3 size: 15 residues. CDR3 region: CASSHRTSGSYEQYF. DNA for the CDR3: TGTGCCAGCAGCCATCGGACTAGCGGGAGCTACGAGCAGTACTTC.

V and J are TRBV29-1 and TRBJ1-1, with D perhaps TRBD1 (5 bases). In germline, CDR1 is SQVTM, CDR2 ANQGSEA. V was cut by 4 bases and J by 4 bases, with 16 bases left in between. This CDR3 comprises 14 residues. The CDR3 reads CSVADRPMGTEAFF. The CDR3 DNA reads TGCAGCGTTGCTGACAGACCTATGGGCACTGAAGCTTTCTTT.

V usage is TRBV10-3 and J usage is TRBJ1-2, with 9 bases aligning to TRBD1. Germline CDR1 and CDR2: ENHRY and SYGVKD. This CDR3 spans 14 amino acids. The V segment lost 7 bases and the J segment 8 bases; nucleotides outside the gene matches: 11. In nucleotides, the CDR3 is TGTGCCATCACCGGGGCGGGACAGGGCACCGGCTACACCTTC. It yields the protein CAITGAGQGTGYTF.

V is TRBV3-1 (or the pseudogene TRBV3-2) and J is TRBJ2-2; tentatively, D is TRBD1 (5 bases). This CDR3 has 18 residues. Germline CDR1 reads LGHDT; CDR2 reads YNNKEL (reference sequence). The ends were cut back, 0 bases at V and 0 bases at J, with 14 bases in the middle. The CDR3 DNA reads TGTGCCAGCAGCCAAGAGCGATGGGCAGGGCCGAACACCGGGGAGCTGTTTTTT. It codes for CASSQERWAGPNTGELFF.

This clone was seen a few times. The rearrangement uses TRBV28 and TRBJ2-7; TRBD1 is a possible D gene (6 bases). This CDR3 comprises 13 residues. CDR1 MDHEN and CDR2 SYDVKM come from the germline V gene. V lost 3 bases and J lost 3, with 9 bases in between. CDR3 loop: CASSLTGLYEQYF. DNA for the CDR3: TGTGCCAGCAGTTTGACAGGACTCTACGAGCAGTACTTC.

The chain links TRBV5-4 to TRBJ2-1; possible D gene TRBD2, 6 bases. V was clipped by 4 bases and J by 4 bases, with 12 bases between them. Germline values: CDR1 SGHNT, CDR2 YYREEE (reference sequence). The CDR3 spans 14 residues. CDR3 sequence reads: CASSAMGLYNEQFF. The CDR3 coding sequence is TGTGCCAGCAGCGCCATGGGACTGTACAATGAGCAGTTCTTC.

The chain carries TRBV19 and TRBJ2-2, with TRBD2 identical over 8 bases. From germline, CDR1 is LNHDA and CDR2 SQIVND (reference sequence). Germline trimming cut 5 bases from V and 6 bases from J; bases unmatched to any gene: 8. The length of the CDR3 is 15 residues. This chain's CDR3 is CASSPRTSPAGELFF. For the CDR3, the DNA is TGTGCCAGTAGTCCTAGGACTAGCCCAGCCGGGGAGCTGTTTTTT.

This clone was observed a single time. The DNA is omitted, as the CDR3 cannot be located on it reliably, and the CDR3 follows TCRdb's listing. The rearrangement links TRBV5-1 to TRBJ2-5; the table calls TRBD2, which could not be checked here. The CDR3 length is 13 residues, termini included. CDR1 and CDR2 (germline): SGHRS, YFSETQ. The CDR3 sequence is CASREFFGETQYF.

This chain connects TRBV10-3 to TRBJ1-2; D is perhaps TRBD1 (6 bases). The CDR3 length is 15 residues. Germline CDR1 ENHRY, CDR2 SYGVKD. Trimming stripped 7 bases from V and 1 base from J, with 16 bases between. The DNA for the CDR3 is TGTGCCATCAACCCTCGGACAGCTAGTAACTATGGCTACACCTTC. Translation: CAINPRTASNYGYTF.

The V call is TRBV14, the J call TRBJ2-7, with 9 nucleotides matching TRBD1. Germline V gene sequence: CDR1 SGHDN, CDR2 FVKESK. CDR3 length: 16 residues. Germline trimming cut 4 bases from V and 7 bases from J; bases unmatched to any gene: 14. Here the CDR3 DNA reads TGTGCCAGCAGCCTGACCGGGACAGGGACCCTAAGGGAGCAGTACTTC. It specifies CASSLTGTGTLREQYF. The complete variable domain, with remaining parts taken from reference TRBV14 and TRBJ2-7, reads EAGVTQFPSHSVIEKGQTVTLRCDPISGHDNLYWYRRVMGKEIKFLLHFVKESKQDESGMPNNRFLAERTGGTYSTLKVQPAELEDSGVYFCASSLTGTGTLREQYFGPGTRLTVT.

This chain uses TRBV5-5 with TRBJ1-3, with a possible D match to TRBD1 (6 bases). This CDR3 is 15 amino acids long. Trimming removed 2 bases from V and 4 bases from J, with 13 bases in between. The V gene's germline CDR1 is SGHKS and CDR2 YYEKEE (reference sequence). In DNA form, the CDR3 reads TGTGCCAGCAGCTTTCGGGGGGCGGGCGGAAACACCATATATTTT. Encoded protein: CASSFRGAGGNTIYF. Filled out from reference TRBV5-5 and TRBJ1-3, the complete variable domain reads DAGVTQSPTHLIKTRGQQVTLRCSPISGHKSVSWYQQVLGQGPQFIFQYYEKEERGRGNFPDRFSARQFPNYSSELNVNALLLGDSALYLCASSFRGAGGNTIYFGEGSWLTVV.

The chain couples TRBV18 to TRBJ1-2, with D hard to call. This CDR3 is built from 15 residues. V lost 2 bases to trimming and J lost 2 bases, with 12 bases between them. Germline loops: CDR1 KGHSH, CDR2 LQKENI. CDR3 loop: CASSPIQAENYGYTF. CDR3 DNA: TGTGCCAGCTCACCAATCCAGGCCGAGAACTATGGCTACACCTTC.

The rearrangement links TRBV7-9 to TRBJ1-2, with 7 bases that match TRBD1. The germline gives CDR1 SEHNR, CDR2 FQNEAQ (reference sequence). The CDR3 has 15 residues. Losses at the gene ends were 3 bases for V and 3 bases for J; bases not matched to a gene: 7. CDR3 bases: TGTGCCAGCAGCTTGAAGACAGGGCAACACTATGGCTACACCTTC. This sequence encodes CASSLKTGQHYGYTF.

Only a few counts were recorded for this clone. The rearrangement joins TRBV27 to TRBJ1-5; D not certain. The CDR3 covers 14 residues. Germline lookup yields CDR1 MNHEY and CDR2 SMNVEV (reference sequence). Trimming removed 2 bases from V and 5 bases from J, with 10 bases in between. In DNA, the CDR3 is TGTGCCAGCAGTTTAAGGTCAGGCTATCAGCCCCAGCATTTT. Translating gives CASSLRSGYQPQHF.

The chain links TRBV5-1 to TRBJ2-7; 8 nucleotides agree with TRBD1. The CDR3 has 15 amino acids. J lost 0 bases, V lost 3 bases, and 5 bases had no gene match. Looked up from germline, CDR1 is SGHRS and CDR2 is YFSETQ. The CDR3 sequence: CASSSTGTGSYEQYF. CDR3 nucleotide sequence: TGCGCCAGCAGCTCAACGGGGACAGGCTCCTACGAGCAGTACTTC.

The J gene is TRBJ1-3, the V gene TRBV2; maybe TRBD1 (6 bases). Trimming took off 6 bases at V and 5 bases at J, with 8 bases between the two ends. Germline CDR1 and CDR2: SNHLY and FYNNEI. The CDR3 is made up of 12 amino acids. The CDR3: CASRRDRNTIYF. For the CDR3, the DNA is TGTGCCAGCAGAAGGGACAGAAACACCATATATTTT.